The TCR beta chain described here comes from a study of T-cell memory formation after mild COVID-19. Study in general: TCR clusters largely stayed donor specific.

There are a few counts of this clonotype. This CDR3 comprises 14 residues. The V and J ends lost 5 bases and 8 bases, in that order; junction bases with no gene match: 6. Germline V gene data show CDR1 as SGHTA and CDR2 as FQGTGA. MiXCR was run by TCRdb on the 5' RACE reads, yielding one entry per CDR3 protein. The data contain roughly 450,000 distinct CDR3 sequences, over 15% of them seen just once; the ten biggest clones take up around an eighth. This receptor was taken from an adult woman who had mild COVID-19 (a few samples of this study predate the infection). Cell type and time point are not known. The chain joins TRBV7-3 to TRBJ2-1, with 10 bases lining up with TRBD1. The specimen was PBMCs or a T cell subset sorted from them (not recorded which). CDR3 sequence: CASSKLGQGYEQFF. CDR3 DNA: TGTGCCAGCAGCAAGTTGGGACAGGGGTATGAGCAGTTCTTC.